This TCR beta chain appears in the sequencing data of a study of blood T cell repertoires in COVID-19. Germline CDR1 is LNHDA and CDR2 is SQIVND (reference sequence). This CDR3 is built from 14 residues. The trim removed 5 bases at V and 4 bases at J, leaving 6 bases unmatched. This table comes from immunoSEQ multiplex PCR, and its TCRdb copy is limited to in-frame clones, with some not included. The table includes about 200,000 clones, 85% detected once. Patients from Seattle were sampled longitudinally, starting during active infection. The chain joins TRBV19 to TRBJ1-2; 8 bases agree with TRBD1. Sequenced input: peripheral blood. The TCR was taken from a man aged 60-69 years with COVID-19, enrolled during active disease. The CDR3 reads CASSASQGAYGYTF. DNA for the CDR3: TGTGCCAGTAGTGCCTCTCAGGGGGCCTATGGCTACACCTTC.